These T cell receptor beta chains were read from a single sample in a study of shared clonotypes between healthy human individuals. TCRdb's table, derived via immunoSEQ multiplex PCR, lists solely in-frame clones and lacks some. The sample lists over 950,000 clones; approximately 77% were seen once. The sample consisted of memory CD4+ T cells from PBMCs. Receptor source: a man aged 18-30 years in good health. Some clones in this sample may be carry-over from other donors' samples. Each CDR3 is given with its conserved first and last residue. D genes are given only for firm matches. Size is omitted from some rows. Given values are once, few, many or a class for expanded clones.

size,V,D,J,CDR3,DNA
.,TRBV18,.,TRBJ2-5,CASSPAYGVGRGETQYF,TGTGCCAGCTCACCCGCCTACGGAGTAGGGCGAGGAGAGACCCAGTACTTC
.,TRBV29-1,.,TRBJ2-7,CSVRWIYEQYF,TGCAGCGTTCGATGGATCTACGAGCAGTACTTC
.,TRBV4-1,TRBD1,TRBJ1-2,CASSQEAARGAGYTF,TGCGCCAGCAGCCAAGAAGCGGCCAGGGGGGCTGGCTACACCTTC
.,TRBV5-5,.,TRBJ2-7,CASSRDTYYEQYF,TGTGCCAGCAGCCGGGACACCTACTACGAGCAGTACTTC
.,TRBV5-6,.,TRBJ1-1,CASSFRQDFMNTEAFF,TGTGCCAGCAGCTTCCGACAGGACTTCATGAACACTGAAGCTTTCTTT
.,TRBV5-1,TRBD1,TRBJ1-2,CASSLAPLDRGLFTGNYGYTF,TGCGCCAGCAGCTTGGCTCCTCTTGACAGGGGGCTTTTTACCGGGAACTATGGCTACACCTTC
.,TRBV5-6,.,TRBJ2-7,CASSLYQRAYEQYF,TGTGCCAGCAGCTTGTACCAGCGGGCCTACGAGCAGTACTTC
.,TRBV6-5,TRBD1,TRBJ1-1,CASIGTGHTEAFF,TGTGCCAGCATCGGGACAGGCCACACTGAAGCTTTCTTT
few,TRBV7-6,TRBD2,TRBJ2-3,CASSLEASGSTDTQYF,TGTGCCAGCAGCTTAGAGGCTAGCGGGAGCACAGATACGCAGTATTTT
.,TRBV13,.,TRBJ2-7,CASSLTGTYEQYF,TGTGCCAGCAGCTTAACGGGGACCTACGAGCAGTACTTC
.,TRBV5-1,TRBD1,TRBJ2-5,CASSLLGQTQETQYF,TGCGCCAGCAGCTTGTTGGGACAGACGCAAGAGACCCAGTACTTC
.,TRBV9,TRBD1,TRBJ2-3,CASSTFGQGLGDTQYF,TGTGCCAGCAGCACTTTTGGACAGGGCCTGGGAGATACGCAGTATTTT
.,TRBV15,.,TRBJ1-3,CATSRDTGALGNTIYF,TGTGCCACCAGCAGAGATACGGGGGCGCTTGGAAACACCATATATTTT
few,TRBV6-4,.,TRBJ1-2,CASSDLFRGYTF,TGTGCCAGCAGTGACCTTTTCAGGGGCTACACCTTC
.,TRBV19,.,TRBJ2-6,CASRKGGTESSGANVLTF,TGTGCCAGTAGAAAGGGCGGGACGGAAAGCTCTGGGGCCAACGTCCTGACTTTC
.,TRBV5-6,.,TRBJ2-7,CASSLLQVPYEQYF,TGTGCCAGCAGCTTGTTGCAGGTACCCTACGAGCAGTACTTC
.,TRBV6-5,TRBD2,TRBJ2-3,CASSIAGFADTQYF,TGTGCCAGCAGCATAGCGGGGTTCGCAGATACGCAGTATTTT
.,TRBV5-1,TRBD2,TRBJ2-3,CASSYRDYTTDTQYF,TGCGCCAGCAGCTACCGGGACTATACCACAGATACGCAGTATTTT
once,TRBV7-2,.,TRBJ2-5,CASSYQTGQETQYF,TGTGCCAGCAGTTACCAGACAGGCCAAGAGACCCAGTACTTC
.,TRBV19,TRBD1,TRBJ1-2,CASSRWGQGYGYTF,TGTGCCAGTAGTCGTTGGGGACAGGGCTATGGCTACACCTTC
.,TRBV28,.,TRBJ2-4,CASSLGKVAKNIQYF,TGTGCCAGCAGTTTAGGAAAAGTAGCCAAAAACATTCAGTACTTC
few,TRBV29-1,.,TRBJ2-5,CSARKGGQETQYF,TGCAGCGCTCGAAAGGGGGGGCAAGAGACCCAGTACTTC
.,TRBV5-6,.,TRBJ1-2,CASSQPKTGTYGYTF,TGTGCCAGCAGTCAGCCCAAGACGGGGACATATGGCTACACCTTC
few,TRBV18,TRBD1,TRBJ2-7,CASSPGTGNSYEQYF,TGTGCCAGCTCACCAGGGACAGGGAATTCCTACGAGCAGTACTTC
.,TRBV7-9,.,TRBJ2-5,CASRGEGETQYF,TGTGCCAGCCGAGGCGAGGGGGAGACCCAGTACTTC
.,TRBV7-9,.,TRBJ2-5,CASSFLPFQETQYF,TGTGCCAGCAGCTTCCTACCGTTCCAAGAGACCCAGTACTTC
.,TRBV10-2,.,TRBJ2-7,CASSGSAQSYEQYF,TGCGCCAGCAGTGGGTCGGCCCAATCCTACGAGCAGTACTTC
once,TRBV9,.,TRBJ2-1,CASSYTYTEGWNEQFF,TGTGCCAGCAGCTATACGTACACGGAAGGATGGAATGAGCAGTTCTTC
few,TRBV7-6,TRBD2,TRBJ2-3,CASRGLAGGNPDTQYF,TGTGCCAGCAGGGGACTAGCGGGAGGGAATCCAGATACGCAGTATTTT
.,TRBV18,.,TRBJ2-7,CASSSKKGPAPEQYF,TGTGCCAGCTCATCCAAGAAGGGCCCAGCTCCCGAGCAGTACTTC
.,TRBV15,.,TRBJ1-1,CATSWGVTEAFF,TGTGCCACCAGCTGGGGGGTGACTGAAGCTTTCTTT
.,TRBV5-4,.,TRBJ2-3,CASSLDAKTQYF,TGTGCCAGCAGCTTGGACGCCAAGACGCAGTATTTT
.,TRBV7-3,TRBD2,TRBJ2-3,CASSLGTSGDTQYF,TGTGCCAGCAGCTTGGGGACTAGCGGAGATACGCAGTATTTT